Below are 22 T cell receptor beta chains sequenced from a single sample in a study of cytomegalovirus exposure and HLA in healthy donors. The PCR used 60 Vbeta and 13 Jbeta primers. Sequencing was performed with immunoSEQ multiplex PCR; in TCRdb, only in-frame clones are kept and a portion is missing. This sample has 43,000 or so clones; 60% to 80% occur once, and the top ten carry roughly 1.4%. The sequencing sample was made of PBMCs. The receptors here all came from a man between 25 and 39 years old in good health and CMV-seronegative.

The chain combines TRBV5-1 with TRBJ2-5; D is possibly TRBD2 (5 bases). V gave up 5 bases and J gave up 0 bases, with 14 bases separating them. This CDR3 contains 15 residues. The germline V gene has CDR1 SGHRS and CDR2 YFSETQ. CDR3 sequence reads: CASRPAPGNQETQYF. CDR3 sequence (DNA): TGCGCCAGCAGACCTGCGCCGGGAAACCAAGAGACCCAGTACTTC. The full variable domain, rest sourced from reference TRBV5-1 and TRBJ2-5, is KAGVTQTPRYLIKTRGQQVTLSCSPISGHRSVSWYQQTPGQGLQFLFEYFSETQRNKGNFPGRFSGRQFSNSRSEMNVSTLELGDSALYLCASRPAPGNQETQYFGPGTRLLVL.

This clone has only a few counts. V usage is TRBV6-5 and J usage is TRBJ2-5, with 8 positions matching TRBD2. There are 15 residues in the CDR3. CDR1 and CDR2 from the germline V gene are MNHEY and SVGAGI. Trimming at V came to 5 bases and at J to 5 bases, leaving 10 bases not matched to a gene. CDR3 residues: CASSRILRGGETQYF. CDR3 coding DNA: TGTGCCAGCAGTCGAATACTACGGGGGGGTGAGACCCAGTACTTC.

The rearrangement uses TRBV5-1 and TRBJ1-2; tentatively, D is TRBD1 (5 bases). Trimming took off 4 bases at V and 10 bases at J, with 14 bases between the two ends. Germline V CDR1 and CDR2: SGHRS, YFSETQ. The CDR3 runs to 12 residues. CDR3 DNA: TGCGCCAGCAGCAACGACAGAACCTCCTACACCTTC. Translating it yields CASSNDRTSYTF.

The rearrangement links TRBV5-4 to TRBJ1-1, with D maybe TRBD1 (5 bases). CDR3 length equals 13 residues. CDR1 is SGHNT and CDR2 is YYREEE in the germline V gene (reference sequence). Between the trimmed V and J ends, which lost 5 bases and 7 bases, there was a span of 15 bases. CDR3 protein: CASSFQQGGEAFF. Here the CDR3 DNA reads TGTGCCAGCAGTTTCCAGCAGGGAGGTGAAGCTTTCTTT.

The CDR3 DNA reads as TGTGCCTGGAGTGAGGGACAGGGGAAAGAGACCCAGTACTTC. This codes for CAWSEGQGKETQYF. The V gene is TRBV30, the J gene TRBJ2-5; 10 positions match TRBD1. The CDR3 totals 14 residues. Trimming cost V 1 base and J 3 bases; bases outside gene matches: 2. Germline CDR1 and CDR2: GTSNPN and SVGIG (reference sequence).

This chain joins TRBV9 and TRBJ2-1, with 7 bases matching TRBD2. Germline CDR1 is SGDLS and CDR2 is YYNGEE. Germline trimming cut 4 bases from V and 3 bases from J; bases unmatched to any gene: 19. CDR3 length: 19 amino acids. CDR3 protein: CASSPGMAGALTNYNEQFF. DNA of the CDR3: TGTGCCAGCAGCCCTGGGATGGCGGGAGCCTTGACGAACTACAATGAGCAGTTCTTC.

The V gene is TRBV25-1, the J gene TRBJ2-5; a possible D gene is TRBD2 (6 bases). The germline V gene has CDR1 MGHDK and CDR2 SYGVNS. The ends were cut back, 1 base at V and 4 bases at J, with 16 bases in the middle. This CDR3 is built from 16 residues. The CDR3 sequence is CASSESGDLPRETQYF. The CDR3 region has the DNA TGTGCCAGCAGTGAATCGGGGGACCTTCCCAGAGAGACCCAGTACTTC.

This clone was counted a few times. This sequence joins TRBV18 and TRBJ2-7, with 10 bases that match TRBD2. Germline V gene lookup returns CDR1 KGHSH and CDR2 LQKENI. Trimming took 3 bases from V and 2 from J; bases not matched to a gene: 4. The CDR3 contains 15 residues. The CDR3 DNA reads as TGTGCCAGCTCACCGGGTAGCGGGAGGCCCTACGAGCAGTACTTC. Amino acids: CASSPGSGRPYEQYF.

V gene TRBV5-1 combines with J gene TRBJ2-1, with TRBD2 identical over 10 bases. In germline, CDR1 is SGHRS, CDR2 YFSETQ. CDR3 length: 14 residues. V lost 1 base, J lost 8 bases, and 3 bases stayed unmatched. In DNA, the CDR3 is TGCGCCAGCAGCTTGAGCGGGAGGGAGGATGAGCAGTTCTTC. Encoded protein: CASSLSGREDEQFF.

This chain joins TRBV27 and TRBJ2-5; 9 bases are shared with TRBD2. CDR1 and CDR2 from the germline V gene are MNHEY and SMNVEV (reference sequence). The CDR3 sequence is 16 residues long. Trimming took 4 bases from V and 2 from J; bases not matched to a gene: 8. Here the CDR3 reads CASSSYSGGGQETQYF. The CDR3 DNA follows: TGTGCCAGCAGTTCATATAGCGGGGGCGGGCAAGAGACCCAGTACTTC.

The V and J genes are TRBV30 and TRBJ2-5; D is unclear. Trimming cost V 2 bases and J 5 bases, with 9 bases left between them. The CDR3 is 12 residues long. Germline assignment: CDR1 GTSNPN and CDR2 SVGIG (reference sequence). In DNA, the CDR3 is TGTGCCTGGAGTCCTACTTCGGAGACCCAGTACTTC. It codes for CAWSPTSETQYF.

The chain's CDR3 is CASSSGLAGGVDEQFF. CDR3 nucleotides: TGTGCCAGCAGCTCGGGACTAGCGGGAGGTGTCGATGAGCAGTTCTTC. The chain links TRBV7-2 to TRBJ2-1; 15 bases fit TRBD2. The CDR3 extends over 16 amino acids. V dropped 4 bases and J dropped 8; count of bases not matched to a gene: 6. In germline, CDR1 is SGHTA, CDR2 FQGNSA.

The chain carries TRBV10-1 and TRBJ2-2; TRBD2 matches at 9 bases. The CDR3 contains 15 residues. The germline V gene has CDR1 WNHNN and CDR2 SYGVQD (reference sequence). V gave up 8 bases and J gave up 2 bases; unmatched junction bases: 6. This chain's CDR3 is CASGDLAGNTGELFF. The DNA of the CDR3 is TGCGCCAGCGGGGACCTAGCGGGAAACACCGGGGAGCTGTTTTTT.

This chain uses TRBV5-1 with TRBJ2-7, with 10 bases that match TRBD2. With V trimmed by 2 bases and J by 0 bases, 17 bases remained unmatched. The CDR3 sequence is 20 residues long. The germline CDR1 and CDR2 sequences are SGHRS and YFSETQ. CDR3 DNA sequence: TGCGCCAGCAGCTTTCCCAAAACCGGGACTAGCGAGACGAGCTCCTACGAGCAGTACTTC. Amino acid sequence: CASSFPKTGTSETSSYEQYF.

This clone has more than one count but fewer than ten. V is TRBV4-3 and J is TRBJ2-5; D is uncertain. The V and J ends lost 1 base and 11 bases respectively, with 8 bases between them. Germline CDR1 reads LGHNA; CDR2 reads YSLEER. This CDR3 region has 11 residues. The CDR3 DNA follows: TGCGCCAGCAGCCAAGGGTCTGAGCAGTACTTC. Protein sequence: CASSQGSEQYF.

The chain uses TRBV4-3 and TRBJ2-4; D is undetermined. Trimming pared 1 base from V and 0 bases from J, leaving 7 bases between. Germline CDR1 is LGHNA and CDR2 is YSLEER. The CDR3 extends over 15 amino acids. The CDR3: CASSQGPLAKNIQYF. The CDR3 DNA follows: TGCGCCAGCAGCCAAGGGCCCCTAGCCAAAAACATTCAGTACTTC.

The chain recombines TRBV4-3 with TRBJ2-1, with 7 bases identical to TRBD1. The CDR3 loop spans 15 amino acids. Trimming cost V 7 bases and J 4 bases; bases outside gene matches: 10. Per germline, CDR1 LGHNA and CDR2 YSLEER. The CDR3 nucleotides are TGCGCCAGCACCACGACAGGGCATGGGTACAATGAGCAGTTCTTC. As protein: CASTTTGHGYNEQFF.

This chain connects TRBV18 to TRBJ1-1; tentatively, D is TRBD1 (5 bases). Trimming cost V 8 bases and J 1 base, with 8 bases left between them. The germline gives CDR1 KGHSH, CDR2 LQKENI. The length of the CDR3 is 12 residues. Here the CDR3 DNA reads TGTGCCAGCACCGACAGGAACACTGAAGCTTTCTTT. Protein: CASTDRNTEAFF.

The CDR3 nucleotides are TGTGCCAGCGGAGCGGAGAAAAACATTCAGTACTTC. This codes for CASGAEKNIQYF. The chain carries TRBV2 and TRBJ2-4, with D possibly matching TRBD2 (5 bases). V shed 8 bases and J shed 4 bases, with 9 bases lying between them. The CDR3 is made up of 12 amino acids. Looked up from germline, CDR1 is SNHLY and CDR2 is FYNNEI.

The V gene is TRBV7-2, the J gene TRBJ1-1; unclear D gene. The V end lost 0 bases, the J end lost 1 base, and 9 bases lay between the germline ends. CDR3 size: 15 residues. In germline, CDR1 is SGHTA, CDR2 FQGNSA. The CDR3: CASSLAAGGNTEAFF. DNA of the CDR3: TGTGCCAGCAGCTTAGCGGCAGGAGGGAACACTGAAGCTTTCTTT.

The J gene is TRBJ2-5, the V gene TRBV5-1, with a possible D match to TRBD2 (6 bases). The CDR3 covers 16 residues. V lost 0 bases, J lost 5 bases, and 17 bases lay in between. Germline lookup yields CDR1 SGHRS and CDR2 YFSETQ. CDR3 residues: CASSLGLGRTGETQYF. The DNA for the CDR3 is TGCGCCAGCAGCTTGGGACTAGGGCGGACCGGGGAGACCCAGTACTTC. The full variable domain, its missing parts supplied by reference TRBV5-1 and TRBJ2-5, is KAGVTQTPRYLIKTRGQQVTLSCSPISGHRSVSWYQQTPGQGLQFLFEYFSETQRNKGNFPGRFSGRQFSNSRSEMNVSTLELGDSALYLCASSLGLGRTGETQYFGPGTRLLVL.

The rearrangement links TRBV28 to TRBJ2-7; 8 nucleotides match TRBD1. Trimming cost V 4 bases and J 6 bases; bases outside gene matches: 11. The germline V gene encodes CDR1 MDHEN and CDR2 SYDVKM. The CDR3 is made up of 15 amino acids. CDR3 residues: CASSSYAQQGVEQYF. The CDR3 nucleotides read TGTGCCAGCAGTTCGTACGCTCAACAGGGGGTCGAGCAGTACTTC.